Listed here are 30 T cell receptor beta chains from one sample, sequenced in a study of shared T cell receptors in the human thymus. Assay: immunoSEQ multiplex PCR; the TCRdb copy retains only in-frame clones and omits some. The sample comprises approximately 580,000 clones, roughly 74% of which are singletons, and more than 0.01% rests with the top ten. This sample was also put to use in a study of human thymus T cells.

The source material was thymocytes. The receptors derive from a boy under two years old with a congenital heart defect.

This clone was seen a few times. This chain joins TRBV5-1 and TRBJ2-5; weak D call: TRBD2 (6 bases). The V and J ends lost 0 bases and 3 bases respectively, with 15 bases between them. CDR1 is SGHRS and CDR2 is YFSETQ in the germline V gene. The CDR3 length is 16 residues. CDR3 nucleotides: TGCGCCAGCAGCTTGGCAGGAGGCGGGGTAGAAGAGACCCAGTACTTC. It encodes CASSLAGGGVEETQYF.

V and J are TRBV9 and TRBJ1-5, with TRBD1 matching 8 bases. With V trimmed by 0 bases and J by 6 bases, 2 bases remained unmatched. Germline CDR1 reads SGDLS; CDR2 reads YYNGEE. The CDR3 consists of 14 residues. CDR3 DNA: TGTGCCAGCAGCGTAGGGACAGGGCGTCAGCCCCAGCATTTT. This sequence encodes CASSVGTGRQPQHF.

This chain links TRBV19 with TRBJ2-1; D is possibly TRBD2 (6 bases). The germline V gene encodes CDR1 LNHDA and CDR2 SQIVND (reference sequence). V lost 7 bases and J lost 9, with 13 bases in between. There are 12 residues in the CDR3. The CDR3 bases are TGTGCCAGTAAAACGCCCGGGGGTGAGCAGTTCTTC. It codes for CASKTPGGEQFF.

This chain links TRBV28 with TRBJ1-5; D not certain. CDR3 length equals 14 residues. Germline V gene lookup returns CDR1 MDHEN and CDR2 SYDVKM. V was pared by 10 bases and J by 2 bases, with 15 bases between. As DNA, the CDR3 is TGTGCCACCAGACCGGGGAGAGGCAATCAGCCCCAGCATTTT. Its protein product is CATRPGRGNQPQHF.

This chain connects TRBV15 to TRBJ1-2; a possible D gene is TRBD1 (6 bases). Germline CDR1 is LNHNV and CDR2 is YYDKDF (reference sequence). V gave up 6 bases and J gave up 1 base, with 9 bases separating them. The CDR3 is made up of 13 amino acids. The CDR3 reads CATRQGRNYGYTF. The CDR3 DNA reads TGTGCCACCAGACAGGGACGTAACTATGGCTACACCTTC.

The rearrangement uses TRBV11-3 and TRBJ2-7; TRBD1 agrees at 7 bases. The CDR3 sequence is 13 residues long. V was pared by 2 bases and J by 6 bases, with 4 bases of the junction left unmatched. CDR1 SGHNT and CDR2 YENEEA come from the germline V gene. CDR3 region: CASSLTGAAEQYF. CDR3 sequence (DNA): TGTGCCAGCAGCTTAACAGGGGCCGCCGAGCAGTACTTC.

The chain couples TRBV4-3 to TRBJ2-7, with TRBD2 as a possible D gene (6 bases). The CDR3 runs 17 residues. Germline lookup yields CDR1 LGHNA and CDR2 YSLEER. Trimming shortened V by 4 bases and J by 6 bases, and 25 bases separated the two germline ends. The CDR3 loop reads CASSPDAETSPRIEQYF. The DNA of the CDR3 is TGCGCCAGCAGCCCTGACGCGGAGACTAGTCCGCGAATCGAGCAGTACTTC.

CDR3 sequence reads: CASRGVAGELFF. CDR3 coding DNA: TGTGCCAGCAGGGGAGTGGCCGGGGAGCTGTTTTTT. This chain connects TRBV6-4 to TRBJ2-2; D possibly corresponds to TRBD2 (5 bases). The V end was cut by 6 bases, the J end by 6 bases, with 8 bases between. This CDR3 has 12 residues. Per the germline V gene, CDR1 is MRHNA and CDR2 is SNTAGT.

The V and J genes are TRBV6-5 and TRBJ2-3; 7 bases agree with TRBD2. V trimming: 9 bases; J trimming: 3 bases; junction bases outside the gene matches: 12. Germline loops: CDR1 MNHEY, CDR2 SVGAGI. The CDR3 has 15 amino acids. CDR3 amino acids: CASWGGAGRTDTQYF. CDR3 sequence (DNA): TGTGCCAGTTGGGGGGGAGCGGGAAGAACAGATACGCAGTATTTT.

The chain links TRBV18 to TRBJ2-7; 9 bases are shared with TRBD2. V shed 4 bases and J 7 bases; nucleotides not matched to a gene: 11. The CDR3 has 15 amino acids. CDR1 is KGHSH, CDR2 LQKENI, per germline. CDR3: CASSLGASGIWEQYF. In nucleotides, the CDR3 is TGTGCCAGCTCACTGGGGGCTAGCGGGATCTGGGAGCAGTACTTC.

This clone came up a few times. The chain links TRBV29-1 to TRBJ2-1; TRBD2 agrees at 8 bases. Trimming took 8 bases from V and 0 from J; bases not matched to a gene: 12. This CDR3 is 16 amino acids long. From germline, CDR1 is SQVTM and CDR2 ANQGSEA. CDR3: CSTRGGLQHSYNEQFF. The CDR3 region has the DNA TGCAGCACCCGGGGGGGGCTTCAACACTCCTACAATGAGCAGTTCTTC.

This rearrangement joins TRBV28 to TRBJ2-5; D gene unclear. V gave up 6 bases and J gave up 3 bases, with 8 bases separating them. This CDR3 is 12 amino acids long. Germline V gives CDR1 MDHEN, CDR2 SYDVKM. The DNA of the CDR3 is TGTGCCAGCAGCTCGGCGGAAGAGACCCAGTACTTC. It specifies CASSSAEETQYF.

The V call is TRBV27, the J call TRBJ2-7; 8 nucleotides align to TRBD1. J was trimmed by 3 bases and V by 6 bases; bases with no gene match: 7. The CDR3 loop spans 14 amino acids. Looked up from germline, CDR1 is MNHEY and CDR2 is SMNVEV (reference sequence). CDR3 residues: CASSRTGLLYEQYF. CDR3 bases: TGTGCCAGCAGCCGGACAGGGTTGCTCTACGAGCAGTACTTC.

The chain recombines TRBV19 with TRBJ1-1; D not certain. This CDR3 has 12 residues. Germline lookup yields CDR1 LNHDA and CDR2 SQIVND (reference sequence). V was clipped by 5 bases and J by 7 bases, with 11 bases between them. Written as DNA, the CDR3 is TGTGCCAGTAGTCGACACGGTGTTGAAGCTTTCTTT. Protein product: CASSRHGVEAFF.

The rearrangement joins TRBV4-2 to TRBJ2-1; 14 nucleotides line up with TRBD2. The germline V gene has CDR1 LGHNA and CDR2 YNFKEQ. The CDR3 totals 15 residues. V trimming: 2 bases; J trimming: 8 bases; junction bases outside the gene matches: 2. CDR3 sequence: CASSQPGLAGDEQFF. The DNA for the CDR3 is TGTGCCAGCAGCCAACCGGGACTAGCGGGAGATGAGCAGTTCTTC.

The rearrangement uses TRBV9 and TRBJ2-1, with D tentatively TRBD2 (6 bases). The V end was cut by 3 bases, the J end by 3 bases, with 16 bases between. The CDR3 length is 16 residues. Germline values: CDR1 SGDLS, CDR2 YYNGEE. In nucleotides, the CDR3 is TGTGCCAGCAGCGCAGCCAGGGACTGCCTCTACAATGAGCAGTTCTTC. This encodes CASSAARDCLYNEQFF.

This chain's CDR3 is CASSEGDTPGNEKLFF. CDR3 bases: TGTGCCAGCAGCGAGGGGGACACCCCGGGTAATGAAAAACTGTTTTTT. The chain couples TRBV9 to TRBJ1-4; D might be TRBD1 (6 bases). Germline values: CDR1 SGDLS, CDR2 YYNGEE. This CDR3 is built from 16 residues. The V end was cut by 3 bases, the J end by 4 bases, with 16 bases between.

The chain couples TRBV27 to TRBJ2-2; D might be TRBD2 (6 bases). V lost 4 bases and J lost 4, with 16 bases in between. Germline V lookup: CDR1 MNHEY, CDR2 SMNVEV (reference sequence). This CDR3 is 16 amino acids long. In DNA, the CDR3 is TGTGCCAGCAGTTCCGCCGGGGGTTTTAGCACCGGGGAGCTGTTTTTT. Protein sequence: CASSSAGGFSTGELFF.

The chain combines TRBV30 with TRBJ2-1; D is undetermined. The CDR3 totals 14 residues. V gave up 2 bases and J gave up 6 bases, with 14 bases separating them. Germline CDR1 GTSNPN, CDR2 SVGIG (reference sequence). This CDR3 is CAWSSPLRSNEQFF. In nucleotides, the CDR3 is TGTGCCTGGAGTTCCCCCCTACGGAGCAATGAGCAGTTCTTC.

The V gene is TRBV6-6, the J gene TRBJ1-1, with D possibly matching TRBD1 (5 bases). From germline, CDR1 is MNHNY and CDR2 SVGAGI (reference sequence). Deletions cut 6 bases from V and 1 base from J, with 12 bases between. The CDR3 contains 14 residues. The CDR3 here is CASRGRGGNTEAFF. The DNA of the CDR3 is TGTGCCAGCAGGGGCCGGGGGGGGAACACTGAAGCTTTCTTT.

The gene calls are TRBV7-2 and TRBJ2-7; tentatively, D is TRBD1 (5 bases). The CDR3 loop spans 15 amino acids. CDR1 is SGHTA and CDR2 is FQGNSA in the germline V gene. The V gene lost 1 base and the J gene lost 2 bases, with 12 bases spanning the gap. CDR3 protein: CASSLEVRAPYEQYF. CDR3 sequence (DNA): TGTGCCAGCAGCTTAGAGGTCAGGGCGCCCTACGAGCAGTACTTC.

This CDR3 is CASSRSGDGEKLFF. Written as DNA, the CDR3 is TGTGCCAGCAGCCGTTCGGGGGACGGCGAAAAACTGTTTTTT. V is TRBV14 and J is TRBJ1-4, with a tentative D call TRBD1 (5 bases). The germline V gene encodes CDR1 SGHDN and CDR2 FVKESK. The ends were cut back, 4 bases at V and 8 bases at J, with 14 bases in the middle. There are 14 residues in the CDR3.

This chain connects TRBV28 to TRBJ2-5, with D perhaps matching TRBD2 (7 bases). V was pared by 7 bases and J by 1 base, with 25 bases between. Germline V gene lookup returns CDR1 MDHEN and CDR2 SYDVKM. The CDR3 is 18 amino acids. The CDR3 loop is CASKGPHELAGAQETQYF. CDR3 in DNA: TGTGCCAGCAAGGGGCCACACGAACTGGCGGGGGCCCAAGAGACCCAGTACTTC.

J is TRBJ2-1 and V is TRBV19; 7 nucleotides agree with TRBD2. Germline CDR1 is LNHDA and CDR2 is SQIVND (reference sequence). The junction had 4 bases not matched to a gene; V was cut back by 2 bases and J by 9 bases. CDR3 length equals 13 residues. The CDR3 region has the DNA TGTGCCAGTAGTATAAGGATAGCGGGTGAGCAGTTCTTC. Translating gives CASSIRIAGEQFF.

This sequence joins TRBV5-1 and TRBJ2-7, with a possible D match to TRBD2 (5 bases). Germline CDR1 SGHRS, CDR2 YFSETQ. The CDR3 runs 12 residues. The V and J ends lost 4 bases and 5 bases respectively, with 10 bases between them. The DNA of the CDR3 is TGCGCCAGCAGCCGGGGTAGGGACGAGCAGTACTTC. Its translation: CASSRGRDEQYF.

This rearrangement joins TRBV4-3 to TRBJ1-3, with D uncertain. Trimming removed 0 bases at V and 8 bases at J, with 11 bases between. The CDR3 extends over 14 amino acids. CDR1 and CDR2 (germline): LGHNA, YSLEER. In DNA form, the CDR3 reads TGCGCCAGCAGCCAAGATCTGCCGGGAGACACCATATATTTT. Translation gives CASSQDLPGDTIYF.

This chain links TRBV7-8 with TRBJ2-5, with TRBD2 matching 8 bases. The CDR3 runs 15 residues. The V and J ends lost 5 bases and 5 bases, in that order; junction bases with no gene match: 10. Looked up from germline, CDR1 is SGHVS and CDR2 is FQNEAQ. DNA of the CDR3: TGTGCCAGCAGCCCCGTGCGGGGGGCGCGTGAGACCCAGTACTTC. It is translated as CASSPVRGARETQYF.

The chain links TRBV29-1 to TRBJ2-5; 12 bases are shared with TRBD2. The germline gives CDR1 SQVTM, CDR2 ANQGSEA. The length of the CDR3 is 17 residues. Losses at the gene ends were 6 bases for V and 0 bases for J; bases not matched to a gene: 11. The CDR3 protein is CSVDTGTSGQNQETQYF. CDR3 DNA: TGCAGCGTCGACACCGGGACTAGCGGGCAGAACCAAGAGACCCAGTACTTC.

The V call is TRBV9, the J call TRBJ2-1; D gene uncertain. Germline CDR1 and CDR2: SGDLS and YYNGEE. CDR3 size: 17 residues. V lost 0 bases and J 4 bases, leaving 17 bases between the germline ends. CDR3: CASSVVLSWAEYNEQFF. The CDR3 DNA is TGTGCCAGCAGCGTAGTGTTATCGTGGGCAGAGTACAATGAGCAGTTCTTC.

V usage is TRBV6-5 and J usage is TRBJ2-2; D is unresolved. V gave up 4 bases and J gave up 1 base, with 10 bases separating them. The CDR3 consists of 15 residues. The germline CDR1 and CDR2 sequences are MNHEY and SVGAGI. The CDR3 nucleotides read TGTGCCAGCAGTTCCGAGCGCCTGAACACCGGGGAGCTGTTTTTT. Translated, it gives CASSSERLNTGELFF.